This TCR beta chain was captured by sequencing in a study of cytomegalovirus exposure and HLA in healthy donors. The CDR3 totals 15 residues. Unmatched junction bases numbered 9, after V lost 5 bases and J lost 8 bases. The germline V gene encodes CDR1 SEHNR and CDR2 FQNEAQ (reference sequence). Primers included in the PCR were 60 Vbeta and 13 Jbeta primers. Generated by immunoSEQ multiplex PCR, the TCRdb table keeps only in-frame clones and is missing some. Here the sample spans 150,000 to 200,000 clones, about 77% being singletons. With regard to this clone: Its antigen is unidentified.

Healthy people donating bone marrow made up the donors. Unrecorded immune exposures were likely, despite nominal health at sampling. General study findings and limits: Later analysis found that TCR beta chains associated with HLA were more clonally expanded than other, equally common chains. Testing in vitro showed a few CMV-associated chains specific for CMV antigens.

The clonotype comes from a man in his late teens or twenties in good health and CMV-seropositive. The chain is built from TRBV7-9 and TRBJ2-1, with TRBD2 matching 10 bases. The sequenced sample consisted of PBMCs. This chain's CDR3 is CASSPAGGWLDEQFF. In DNA, the CDR3 is TGTGCCAGCAGCCCAGCGGGAGGGTGGCTCGATGAGCAGTTCTTC. Variable domain in full (rest from reference TRBV7-9 and TRBJ2-1): DTGVSQNPRHKITKRGQNVTFRCDPISEHNRLYWYRQTLGQGPEFLTYFQNEAQLEKSRLLSDRFSAERPKGSFSTLEIQRTEQGDSAMYLCASSPAGGWLDEQFFGPGTRLTVL.